This T cell receptor (beta chain) was sequenced for a study of T cell responses to AZD1222 COVID-19 vaccine. Points from the study as a whole: The donor group comprised mostly white British people and more females; the analysis possibly underestimated clonal diversity. Spike-specific TCR depth and breadth grew after two AZD1222 doses.

Germline lookup yields CDR1 WNHNN and CDR2 SYGVQD (reference sequence). V shed 5 bases and J 6 bases; nucleotides not matched to a gene: 3. This CDR3 comprises 15 residues. Remarks on this clone: No antigen is known for it.

Measured with immunoSEQ multiplex PCR; TCRdb has only the in-frame clones, and not every one. This sample has more than 95,000 clones; more than 70% occur once, and the top ten carry about 9.7%. Source: peripheral blood, taken on day 0 of AZD1222 vaccination. The chain uses TRBV10-1 and TRBJ2-1; the match to TRBD2 covers 14 bases. This sequence originates from an adult in good health. The CDR3 loop is CASSTGTSGSNEQFF. Written as DNA, the CDR3 is TGCGCCAGCAGTACCGGGACTAGCGGGAGCAATGAGCAGTTCTTC.